These T cell receptor beta chains were read from a single sample in a study of blood T cell repertoires in COVID-19. The repertoire was sequenced with immunoSEQ multiplex PCR; TCRdb's copy has only in-frame clones and lacks some. The data show roughly 100,000 clones, approximately 83% seen once. Specimen: peripheral blood. The origin of the receptors is a man in his fifties or sixties with acute or convalescent COVID-19. The CDR3 runs from the conserved cysteine through the conserved F or W. The D gene is left open where the match is weak. Clone size is shown for a subset of rows, as once, few, many or a class of expanded clone.

clone_size	v_call	j_call	d_call	cdr3_nt	cdr3_aa
NA	TRBV5-8	TRBJ2-5	NA	TGTGCCAGCGGTTTACAGGGTCTCCAAGAGACCCAGTACTTC	CASGLQGLQETQYF
NA	TRBV6-5	TRBJ1-5	TRBD1	TGTGCCAGCAGTCCACAGGGGGTGGTTCAGCCCCAGCATTTT	CASSPQGVVQPQHF
NA	TRBV6-5	TRBJ2-5	NA	TGTGCCAGCAGTTACTCCCACACCCGTGGAGAGACCCAGTACTTC	CASSYSHTRGETQYF
NA	TRBV3-1/TRBV3-2	TRBJ2-7	NA	TGTGCCAGCGGCCGGGGTCTAGACAGGCCGAGCTCCTACGAGCAGTACTTC	CASGRGLDRPSSYEQYF
NA	TRBV6-5	TRBJ1-2	TRBD1	TGTGCCAGCAGAGACAGGGGTGGAGGGTATGGCTACACCTTC	CASRDRGGGYGYTF
NA	TRBV11-3	TRBJ2-3	TRBD2	TGTGCCAGCAGCGGGGCTAGCGGGGGGACAGATACGCAGTATTTT	CASSGASGGTDTQYF
NA	TRBV27	TRBJ1-5	NA	TGTGCCAGCAGTTTAGCAGGGTTGAGGAATCAGCCCCAGCATTTT	CASSLAGLRNQPQHF
once	TRBV25-1	TRBJ1-3	NA	TGTGCCAGCAGTGAATATCTTACTGGAAACACCATATATTTT	CASSEYLTGNTIYF
NA	TRBV3-1/TRBV3-2	TRBJ1-1	NA	TGTGCCAGCAGCCAAGGGCACCAATACACTGAAGCTTTCTTT	CASSQGHQYTEAFF
NA	TRBV5-4	TRBJ2-7	NA	TGTGCCAGCAGCAACCCCAACCGGGACACGGAATACGAGCAGTACTTC	CASSNPNRDTEYEQYF
NA	TRBV19	TRBJ1-3	NA	TGTGCCAGTAGTTCCATGACAGGTGGAAACACCATATATTTT	CASSSMTGGNTIYF
NA	TRBV7-9	TRBJ2-7	TRBD2	TGTGCCAGCAGCTTAGGAGCGGGGAACTACGAGCAGTACTTC	CASSLGAGNYEQYF
NA	TRBV2	TRBJ2-1	NA	TGTGCCAGCATAAAGACGGGAGCCTACAATGAGCAGTTCTTC	CASIKTGAYNEQFF
NA	TRBV2	TRBJ2-7	NA	TGTGCCAGCAGTGGAGACATGACGATTAGGGAGCAGTACTTC	CASSGDMTIREQYF
NA	TRBV3-1/TRBV3-2	TRBJ2-5	TRBD1	TGTGCCAGCAGCCACGGGACAGCGAAGACCCAGTACTTC	CASSHGTAKTQYF
NA	TRBV6-5	TRBJ2-3	NA	TGTGCCAGCAGTCCGAGCGGAACTAGCACAGATACGCAGTATTTT	CASSPSGTSTDTQYF
NA	TRBV7-9	TRBJ2-3	TRBD2	TGTGCCAGCAGCCCCCAGCGGGGGGCCTTCACAGATACGCAGTATTTT	CASSPQRGAFTDTQYF
NA	TRBV27	TRBJ2-5	TRBD1	TGTGCCAGCAGTTTACTCCGGGACAGGGCGGAGACCCAGTACTTC	CASSLLRDRAETQYF
NA	TRBV3-1/TRBV3-2	TRBJ2-2	NA	TGTGCCAGCAGCCAATCCTTCCAGTCCACCGGGGAGCTGTTTTTT	CASSQSFQSTGELFF
NA	TRBV5-1	TRBJ2-1	NA	TGCGCCAGCAGCTTCAGCGGGGACAATGAGTGGCAGTTCTTC	CASSFSGDNEWQFF
NA	TRBV11-3	TRBJ2-1	NA	TGTGCCAGCAGCCCTGGGACAAGCTACAATGAGCAGTTCTTC	CASSPGTSYNEQFF
NA	TRBV27	TRBJ2-7	NA	TGTGCCAGAGTTTACCGGGACACCAGCTCCTACGAGCAGTACTTC	CARVYRDTSSYEQYF
NA	TRBV6-5	TRBJ1-1	NA	TGTGCCAGCAGTTACTCGACTCTCGGGGAAGCTTTCTTT	CASSYSTLGEAFF
NA	TRBV5-4	TRBJ2-7	NA	TGTGCCAGCAGAGTTCAGGGCTCCTACGAGCAGTACTTC	CASRVQGSYEQYF
NA	TRBV7-9	TRBJ2-5	NA	TGTGCCAGCAGCCCGAGACAGGGAGGAGTAGAGACCCAGTACTTC	CASSPRQGGVETQYF
NA	TRBV5-6	TRBJ1-5	NA	TGTGCCAGCAGCTTCCAGACTAATCAGCCCCAGCATTTT	CASSFQTNQPQHF
NA	TRBV10-3	TRBJ2-5	TRBD1	TGTGCCATCAGTGCGACCACAGGGGGCTTGGAAGAGACCCAGTACTTC	CAISATTGGLEETQYF
NA	TRBV24-1	TRBJ2-6	NA	TGTGCCACCAGTGCCCCCAAAACCGGCTCTGGGGCCAACGTCCTGACTTTC	CATSAPKTGSGANVLTF
NA	TRBV6-5	TRBJ2-7	TRBD2	TGTGCCAGCTCGGGGACTAGCGGGTACGAGCAGTACTTC	CASSGTSGYEQYF
once	TRBV10-1	TRBJ2-5	TRBD2	TGCGCCAGCAGCGGACTAGCGAACCAAGAGACCCAGTACTTC	CASSGLANQETQYF
NA	TRBV7-2	TRBJ2-3	TRBD2	TGTGCCAGCAGCTTAGGAGCGGGGGTCACTGATACGCAGTATTTT	CASSLGAGVTDTQYF
NA	TRBV28	TRBJ2-7	TRBD2	TGTGCCAGCAGTTTATGGACTAGCGGGAGTCTCGAGCAGTACTTC	CASSLWTSGSLEQYF
NA	TRBV6-5	TRBJ2-7	TRBD1	TGTGCCAGCAACCCAGGACAGGCAACCTACGAGCAGTACTTC	CASNPGQATYEQYF
NA	TRBV19	TRBJ1-2	TRBD1	TGTGCCAGTAGTAGCCGGGACAGGGCCTACACCTTC	CASSSRDRAYTF
NA	TRBV9	TRBJ2-3	NA	TGTGCCAGCAGCGTTAGACTAGACGCAGATACGCAGTATTTT	CASSVRLDADTQYF
NA	TRBV5-8	TRBJ1-6	NA	TGTGCCAGCAGCTTTCCAGGGGCCCCGAGGCCCCTCCACTTT	CASSFPGAPRPLHF
NA	TRBV10-3	TRBJ2-1	TRBD1	TGTGCCATCAGTTCAGGGGGCGTATACAATGAGCAGTTCTTC	CAISSGGVYNEQFF
NA	TRBV7-6	TRBJ2-2	TRBD2	TGTGCCAGCAGCTCCAGACTAGCGGTGAACACCGGGGAGCTGTTTTTT	CASSSRLAVNTGELFF
NA	TRBV19	TRBJ1-5	TRBD1	TGTGCCAGTAGGGTAGGACAGGGCAATCAGCCCCAGCATTTT	CASRVGQGNQPQHF
NA	TRBV4-1	TRBJ2-1	TRBD2	TGCGCCAGCAGCCGAGGGACTAGCGGGAGGGATGAGCAGTTCTTC	CASSRGTSGRDEQFF
few	TRBV11-1	TRBJ1-1	NA	TGTGCCAGCAGCTTAAGACACAAGGAAGCTTTCTTT	CASSLRHKEAFF
NA	TRBV4-2	TRBJ2-7	TRBD2	TGTGCCAGCAGCCTGACTAGCGGGGAAACCTACGAGCAGTACTTC	CASSLTSGETYEQYF
few	TRBV6-6	TRBJ2-7	TRBD1	TGTGCCAGCAGTGGACAGGGCACCTACGAGCAGTACTTC	CASSGQGTYEQYF
few	TRBV10-3	TRBJ1-1	NA	TGTGCCATCAGTGGCCAGGGTGCGAGTCGGTTCGCTGAAGCTTTCTTT	CAISGQGASRFAEAFF
NA	TRBV28	TRBJ1-3	TRBD1	TGTGCCAGCAGTACAGGGGGCAGTGGAAACACCATATATTTT	CASSTGGSGNTIYF
NA	TRBV4-1	TRBJ1-5	NA	TGCGCCAGCAGCCAGACCGTCCGGGGGGTCAATAGCAATCAGCCCCAGCATTTT	CASSQTVRGVNSNQPQHF